This is a list of T cell receptor beta chains from one sample in a study of blood T cell repertoires in COVID-19. Only in-frame clones appear in the TCRdb table, and some are missing; sequencing was by immunoSEQ multiplex PCR. This sample has 200,000 to 300,000 clones; roughly 88% occur once, and the top ten carry 2% to 2.5%. Sequencing was done on a sample of PBMCs or T cells enriched from blood (not recorded which). The receptors were gathered from a woman in her thirties or forties with acute COVID-19. Each CDR3 is given without its conserved first and last residue.

ASCAGASGSNEQF,TRBJ2-1,TRBV10-1
AISESPEGTQH,TRBJ1-5,TRBV10-3
ASRGGARKTQY,TRBJ2-5,TRBV6-5
ASGLAGGKQF,TRBJ2-1,TRBV11-2
ASSSSSRTSGAGELF,TRBJ2-2,TRBV5-1
ATSDSGQGAADTQY,TRBJ2-3,TRBV24-1
ASSRGRLGTEAF,TRBJ1-1,TRBV5-8
ASSLRGSYNEQF,TRBJ2-1,TRBV5-5
ASSVDRGRYTEAF,TRBJ1-1,TRBV7-2
ATSSLTGGAGTGELF,TRBJ2-2,TRBV15
AWGTGSSPLH,TRBJ1-6,TRBV30
ASNYRGGQPQH,TRBJ1-5,TRBV7-2
ASTPGQYQETQY,TRBJ2-5,TRBV19
ATSTTGVAFSDQPQH,TRBJ1-5,TRBV15
ASSLDGGEQPQH,TRBJ1-5,TRBV5-1
ASSLDRGPRDTIY,TRBJ1-3,TRBV11-2
ASSYMGRSTSYEQY,TRBJ2-7,TRBV6-5
ASSQEDRVGGYT,TRBJ1-2,TRBV5-4
ASSITGGGGYGYT,TRBJ1-2,TRBV6-5
ASSGQGLKSGQPQH,TRBJ1-5,TRBV28
ASSLGTGVANYGYT,TRBJ1-2,TRBV7-2
ASSPGERLGYT,TRBJ1-2,TRBV4-3
ASSEADRVTYGYT,TRBJ1-2,TRBV6-1
ASSLGTSTAQY,TRBJ2-3,TRBV7-2
ASSQDTRTQY,TRBJ2-5,TRBV3-1/TRBV3-2
ASSLQAGVTDTQY,TRBJ2-3,TRBV7-2
ASSLGPFVGRTYNEQF,TRBJ2-1,TRBV7-2
ASRYNQPQH,TRBJ1-5,TRBV2
ASSLGGGGNYGYT,TRBJ1-2,TRBV5-4
SVDGSGGPYNEQF,TRBJ2-1,TRBV29-1
ASSEYTGGHYGYT,TRBJ1-2,TRBV2
ASSPPGQVVKDEQF,TRBJ2-1,TRBV28
AWVDRGTMNTEAF,TRBJ1-1,TRBV30
ASSRGQLNYGYT,TRBJ1-2,TRBV5-8
ASSKFVETTEAF,TRBJ1-1,TRBV21-1
ASKVAGYTDTQY,TRBJ2-3,TRBV19
ASSLVGGTNTEAF,TRBJ1-1,TRBV5-1
SVDGTSKVPGELF,TRBJ2-2,TRBV29-1
ASRSQGIEGNTIY,TRBJ1-3,TRBV7-8
ASSLGQDTQY,TRBJ2-3,TRBV5-8
ASSSGQLRKAF,TRBJ1-1,TRBV6-5
ASSQTGAVGPQH,TRBJ1-5,TRBV7-8
ASSQAGQGSGEKLF,TRBJ1-4,TRBV3-1/TRBV3-2
ASSFLRGGTDTQY,TRBJ2-3,TRBV6-2/TRBV6-3
ATSATSGSIYNEQF,TRBJ2-1,TRBV24-1
ASSVDSVNQPQH,TRBJ1-5,TRBV6-2/TRBV6-3
ASSLGAANTGELF,TRBJ2-2,TRBV18
ASSRTVEVYGYT,TRBJ1-2,TRBV9
ASGNRGPSGNTIY,TRBJ1-3,TRBV3-1/TRBV3-2
AWSVQQYNEQF,TRBJ2-1,TRBV30
ASSSEMVDTQY,TRBJ2-3,TRBV5-4
ASSETNVGGYT,TRBJ1-2,TRBV2
ASSPRLAGDNEQF,TRBJ2-1,TRBV7-2